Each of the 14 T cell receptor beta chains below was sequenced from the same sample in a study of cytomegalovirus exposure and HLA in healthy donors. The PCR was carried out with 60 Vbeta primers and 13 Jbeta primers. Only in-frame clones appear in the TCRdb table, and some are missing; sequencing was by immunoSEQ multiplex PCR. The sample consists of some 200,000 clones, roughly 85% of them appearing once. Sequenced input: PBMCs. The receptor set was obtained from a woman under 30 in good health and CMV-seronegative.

The CDR3 here is CASSPRDSRYEQYF. CDR3 DNA sequence: TGTGCCAGCAGTCCAAGGGACTCCCGCTACGAGCAGTACTTC. The rearrangement joins TRBV27 to TRBJ2-7; maybe TRBD2 (6 bases). The CDR3 totals 14 residues. Trimming removed 5 bases at V and 3 bases at J, with 14 bases between. The V gene's germline CDR1 is MNHEY and CDR2 SMNVEV (reference sequence).

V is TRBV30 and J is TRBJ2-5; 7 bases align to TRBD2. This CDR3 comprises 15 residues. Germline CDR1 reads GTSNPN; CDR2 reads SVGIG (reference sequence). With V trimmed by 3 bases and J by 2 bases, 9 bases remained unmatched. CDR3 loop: CAWSETSGAQETQYF. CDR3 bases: TGTGCCTGGAGCGAAACCAGCGGGGCGCAAGAGACCCAGTACTTC.

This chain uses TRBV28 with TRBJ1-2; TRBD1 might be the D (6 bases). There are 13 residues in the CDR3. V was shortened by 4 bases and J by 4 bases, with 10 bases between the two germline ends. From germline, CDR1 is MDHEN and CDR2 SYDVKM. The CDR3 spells CASSSRGAYGYTF. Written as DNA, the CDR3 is TGTGCCAGCAGTTCCCGGGGGGCCTATGGCTACACCTTC.

The CDR3 is CAWSAGVSGNTIYF. The DNA for the CDR3 is TGTGCCTGGAGTGCAGGGGTCTCTGGAAACACCATATATTTT. The chain has TRBV30 and TRBJ1-3, with TRBD1 as a possible D gene (6 bases). This CDR3 has 14 amino acids. The V gene's germline CDR1 is GTSNPN and CDR2 SVGIG (reference sequence). The V gene lost 1 base and the J gene lost 0 bases, with 7 bases spanning the gap.

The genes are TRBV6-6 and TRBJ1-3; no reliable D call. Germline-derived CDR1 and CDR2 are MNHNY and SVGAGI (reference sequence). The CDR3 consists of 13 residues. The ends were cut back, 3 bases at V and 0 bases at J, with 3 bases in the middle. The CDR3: CASSYYSGNTIYF. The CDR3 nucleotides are TGTGCCAGCAGTTATTACTCTGGAAACACCATATATTTT.

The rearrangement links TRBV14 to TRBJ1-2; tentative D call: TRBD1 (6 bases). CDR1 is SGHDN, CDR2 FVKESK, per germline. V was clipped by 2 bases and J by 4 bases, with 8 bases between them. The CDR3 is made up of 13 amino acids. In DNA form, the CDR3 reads TGTGCCAGCAGCCAATCGGACAGCTATGGCTACACCTTC. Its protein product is CASSQSDSYGYTF.

DNA for the CDR3: TGTGCCAGCACCCCCGGACAGTCCCGAGGTGAAAAACTGTTTTTT. It encodes CASTPGQSRGEKLFF. This chain joins TRBV28 and TRBJ1-4, with D perhaps matching TRBD1 (6 bases). With 7 bases removed from V and 7 bases from J, the gap between germline ends came to 19 bases. Looked up from germline, CDR1 is MDHEN and CDR2 is SYDVKM. The CDR3 totals 15 residues.

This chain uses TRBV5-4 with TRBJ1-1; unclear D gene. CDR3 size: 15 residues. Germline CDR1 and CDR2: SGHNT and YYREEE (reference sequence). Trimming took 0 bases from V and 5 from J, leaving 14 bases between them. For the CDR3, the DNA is TGTGCCAGCAGCTTGGGAGGTTCAAGGTGGACTGAAGCTTTCTTT. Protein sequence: CASSLGGSRWTEAFF.

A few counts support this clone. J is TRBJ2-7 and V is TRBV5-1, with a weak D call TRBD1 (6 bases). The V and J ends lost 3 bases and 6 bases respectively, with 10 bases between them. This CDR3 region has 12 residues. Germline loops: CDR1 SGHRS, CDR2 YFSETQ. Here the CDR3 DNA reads TGCGCCAGCAGCTCAGGGGAATCCGAGCAGTACTTC. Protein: CASSSGESEQYF.

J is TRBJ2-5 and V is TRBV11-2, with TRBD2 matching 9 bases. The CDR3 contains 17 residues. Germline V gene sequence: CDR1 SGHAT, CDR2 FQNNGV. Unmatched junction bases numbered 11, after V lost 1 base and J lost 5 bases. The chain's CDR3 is CASSLAGRIAGVETQYF. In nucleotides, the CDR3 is TGTGCCAGCAGCTTAGCTGGTAGAATAGCGGGAGTGGAGACCCAGTACTTC.

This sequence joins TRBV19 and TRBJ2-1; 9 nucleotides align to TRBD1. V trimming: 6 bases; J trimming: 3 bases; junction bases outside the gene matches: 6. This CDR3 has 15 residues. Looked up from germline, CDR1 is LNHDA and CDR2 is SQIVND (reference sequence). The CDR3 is CASSTGQGFYNEQFF. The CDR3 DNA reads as TGTGCCAGTAGCACGGGACAGGGTTTCTACAATGAGCAGTTCTTC.

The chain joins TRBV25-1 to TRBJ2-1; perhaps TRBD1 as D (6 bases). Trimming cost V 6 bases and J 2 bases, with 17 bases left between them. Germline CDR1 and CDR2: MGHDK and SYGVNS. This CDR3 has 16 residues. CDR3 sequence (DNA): TGTGCCAGCAGCCATTATCACAGGGATGCCTACAATGAGCAGTTCTTC. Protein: CASSHYHRDAYNEQFF.

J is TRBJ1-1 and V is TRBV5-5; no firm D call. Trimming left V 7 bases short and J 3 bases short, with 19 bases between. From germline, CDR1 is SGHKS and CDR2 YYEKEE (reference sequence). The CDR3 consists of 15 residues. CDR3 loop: CASGHGREGYTEAFF. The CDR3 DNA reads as TGTGCCAGCGGCCACGGGAGGGAGGGTTACACTGAAGCTTTCTTT.

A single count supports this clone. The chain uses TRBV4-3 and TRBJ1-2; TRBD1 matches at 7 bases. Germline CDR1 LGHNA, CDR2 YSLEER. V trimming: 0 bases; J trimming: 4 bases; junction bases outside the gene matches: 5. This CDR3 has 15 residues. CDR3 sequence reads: CASSQERQGGYGYTF. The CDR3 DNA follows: TGCGCCAGCAGCCAAGAGCGGCAGGGGGGCTATGGCTACACCTTC.